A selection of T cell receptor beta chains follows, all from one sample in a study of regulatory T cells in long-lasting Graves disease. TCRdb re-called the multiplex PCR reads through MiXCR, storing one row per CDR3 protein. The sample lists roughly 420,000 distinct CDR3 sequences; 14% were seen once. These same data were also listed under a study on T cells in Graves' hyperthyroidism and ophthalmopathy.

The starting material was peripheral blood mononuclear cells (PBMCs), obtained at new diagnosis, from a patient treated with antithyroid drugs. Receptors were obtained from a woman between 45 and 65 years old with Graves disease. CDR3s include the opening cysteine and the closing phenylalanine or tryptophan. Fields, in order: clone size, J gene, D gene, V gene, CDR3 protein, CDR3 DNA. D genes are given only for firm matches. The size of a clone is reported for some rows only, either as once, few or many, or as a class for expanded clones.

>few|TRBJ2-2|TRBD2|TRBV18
CASSPLIAGGVGELFF
TGTGCCAGCTCACCACTGATAGCGGGAGGCGTCGGGGAGCTGTTTTTT
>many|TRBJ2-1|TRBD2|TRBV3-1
CASSQVAGDNEQFF
TGTGCCAGCAGCCAAGTAGCGGGAGACAATGAGCAGTTCTTC
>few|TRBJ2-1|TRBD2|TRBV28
CASSERESRNEQFF
TGTGCCAGCTCAGAGCGGGAGTCTAGAAATGAGCAGTTCTTC
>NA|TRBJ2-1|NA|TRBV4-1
CASSQDGVFGNEQFF
TGCGCCAGCAGCCAAGATGGGGTATTCGGCAATGAGCAGTTCTTC
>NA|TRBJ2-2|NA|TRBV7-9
CASSLVGSRVTGELFF
TGTGCCAGCAGCTTAGTTGGTAGTAGAGTCACCGGGGAGCTGTTTTTT
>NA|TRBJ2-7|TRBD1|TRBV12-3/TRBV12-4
CASSSGTVIAYEQYF
TGTGCCAGCAGTTCCGGGACAGTAATAGCCTACGAGCAGTACTTC
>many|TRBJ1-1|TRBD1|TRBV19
CASSISDRDRGDLNTEAFF
TGTGCCAGTAGTATATCAGACCGGGACAGGGGCGACTTGAACACTGAAGCTTTCTTT
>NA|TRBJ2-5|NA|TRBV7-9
CASSLTGTQYF
TGTGCCAGCAGCTTGACGGGGACCCAGTACTTC
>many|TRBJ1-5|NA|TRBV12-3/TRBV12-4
CASSTGYSNQPQHF
TGTGCCAGCAGTACAGGCTATAGCAATCAGCCCCAGCATTTT
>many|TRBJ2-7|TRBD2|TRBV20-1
CSAPASGRAAEQYF
TGCAGTGCACCTGCTAGCGGGAGGGCCGCCGAGCAGTACTTC
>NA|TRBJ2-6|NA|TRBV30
CAWSIVRSGANVLTF
TGTGCCTGGTCTATCGTCCGGTCTGGGGCCAACGTCCTGACTTTC
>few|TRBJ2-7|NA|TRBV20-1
CSAREQGAYEQYF
TGCAGTGCTAGAGAACAGGGAGCCTACGAGCAGTACTTC
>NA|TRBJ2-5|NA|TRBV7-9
CASSSRVRGRETQYF
TGTGCCAGCAGCTCCCGCGTGAGGGGAAGGGAGACCCAGTACTTC
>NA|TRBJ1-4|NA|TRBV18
CASSPPAGTNEKLFF
TGTGCCAGCTCACCACCGGCAGGGACTAATGAAAAACTGTTTTTT
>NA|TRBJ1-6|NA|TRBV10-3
CAIRGQDSPLHF
TGTGCCATCAGGGGGCAGGATTCACCCCTCCACTTT
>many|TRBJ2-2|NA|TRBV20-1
CSAPGDYANTGELFF
TGCAGTGCTCCAGGGGACTACGCGAACACCGGGGAGCTGTTTTTT
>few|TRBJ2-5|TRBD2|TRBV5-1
CASSLDSGRFGETQYF
TGCGCCAGCAGCTTGGATAGCGGGAGATTTGGCGAGACCCAGTACTTC
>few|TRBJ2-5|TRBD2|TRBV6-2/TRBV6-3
CASSLSGREETQYF
TGTGCCAGCTCCTTAAGCGGGAGAGAAGAGACCCAGTACTTC
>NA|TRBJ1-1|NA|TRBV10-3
CAISLSWNTEAFF
TGTGCCATCAGTCTGTCTTGGAACACTGAAGCTTTCTTT
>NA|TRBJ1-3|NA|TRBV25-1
CASSEYPIGNTIYF
TGTGCCAGCAGTGAATATCCGATTGGAAACACCATATATTTT
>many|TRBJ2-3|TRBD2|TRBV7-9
CASSPAQLAGSPIPDTQYF
TGTGCCAGCAGCCCTGCCCAACTAGCGGGGTCCCCTATCCCGGATACGCAGTATTTT
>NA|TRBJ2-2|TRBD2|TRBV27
CASSLSPGLVNTGELFF
TGTGCCAGCAGTTTATCTCCCGGACTAGTGAACACCGGGGAGCTGTTTTTT
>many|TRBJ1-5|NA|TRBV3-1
CASSQGVNQPQHF
TGTGCCAGCAGCCAGGGCGTCAATCAGCCCCAGCATTTT
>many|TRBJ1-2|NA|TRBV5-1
CASSTDSPGYTF
TGCGCCAGCAGCACGGACAGTCCTGGCTACACCTTC
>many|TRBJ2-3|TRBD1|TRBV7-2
CASRATGTADTQYF
TGTGCCAGCAGGGCGACAGGGACCGCAGATACGCAGTATTTT
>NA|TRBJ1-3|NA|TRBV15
CATSRETSGNTIYF
TGTGCCACCAGCAGAGAAACCTCTGGAAACACCATATATTTT
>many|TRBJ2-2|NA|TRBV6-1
CASSSQSNTGELFF
TGTGCCAGCAGTAGCCAGTCGAACACCGGGGAGCTGTTTTTT
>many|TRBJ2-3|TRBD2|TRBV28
CASSLQAGADTQYF
TGTGCCAGCAGTTTGCAAGCGGGAGCAGATACGCAGTATTTT
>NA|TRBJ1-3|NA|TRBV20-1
CSARDAGSSGNTIYF
TGCAGTGCTAGAGATGCAGGCAGCTCTGGAAACACCATATATTTT
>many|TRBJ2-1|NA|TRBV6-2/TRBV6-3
CASSRVGDEQFF
TGTGCCAGCAGTAGAGTAGGCGATGAGCAGTTCTTC
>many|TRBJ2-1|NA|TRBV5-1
CASSYEGYNNEQFF
TGCGCCAGCAGCTATGAAGGGTACAACAATGAGCAGTTCTTC
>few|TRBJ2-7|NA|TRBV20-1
CSARNSRFASPYEQYF
TGCAGTGCTAGGAATTCCCGTTTTGCGAGTCCCTACGAGCAGTACTTC
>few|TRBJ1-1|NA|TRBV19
CASRAQGWGAEAFF
TGTGCCAGTCGCGCACAGGGCTGGGGCGCTGAAGCTTTCTTT
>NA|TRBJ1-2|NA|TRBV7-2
CASSADGTYGYTF
TGTGCCAGCAGCGCCGACGGAACCTATGGCTACACCTTC
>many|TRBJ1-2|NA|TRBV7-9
CASSSLGSGIYGYTF
TGTGCCAGCAGCTCCCTTGGATCGGGGATATATGGCTACACCTTC
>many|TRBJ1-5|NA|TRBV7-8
CASSLTGVGRSNQPQHF
TGTGCCAGCAGCTTAACGGGGGTTGGACGGTCCAATCAGCCCCAGCATTTT
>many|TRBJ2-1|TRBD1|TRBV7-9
CASSWETGSYNEQFF
TGTGCCAGCAGCTGGGAGACAGGGTCGTACAATGAGCAGTTCTTC
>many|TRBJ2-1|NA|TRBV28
CASSLRETEQFF
TGTGCCAGCAGTCTCCGAGAGACTGAGCAGTTCTTC
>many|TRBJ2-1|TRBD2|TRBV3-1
CASSQDLGGRRDNEQFF
TGTGCCAGCAGCCAAGATTTGGGCGGGAGACGCGACAATGAGCAGTTCTTC
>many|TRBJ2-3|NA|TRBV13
CASSLGGADTQYF
TGTGCCAGCAGCTTAGGAGGCGCAGATACGCAGTATTTT
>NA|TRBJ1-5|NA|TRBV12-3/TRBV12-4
CASKLSNQPQHF
TGTGCCAGCAAGCTTAGCAATCAGCCCCAGCATTTT
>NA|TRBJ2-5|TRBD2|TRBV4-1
CASSQLTSGSQETQYF
TGCGCCAGCAGCCAACTGACTAGCGGGAGTCAGGAGACCCAGTACTTC
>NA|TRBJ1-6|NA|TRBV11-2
CASSFGGYSPLHF
TGTGCCAGCAGCTTCGGGGGATATTCACCCCTCCACTTT
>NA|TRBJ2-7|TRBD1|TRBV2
CASGDSNSYEQYF
TGTGCCAGCGGGGACAGTAACTCCTACGAGCAGTACTTC
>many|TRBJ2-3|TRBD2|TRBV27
CASGLAQGDTQYF
TGTGCCAGCGGACTAGCTCAGGGAGATACGCAGTATTTT
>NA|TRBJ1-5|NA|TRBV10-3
CAISERALPDSNQPQHF
TGTGCCATCAGTGAGCGGGCGCTCCCCGATAGCAATCAGCCCCAGCATTTT
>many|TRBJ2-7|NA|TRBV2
CASSGEGGNYEQYF
TGTGCCAGCAGTGGTGAAGGGGGGAACTACGAGCAGTACTTC
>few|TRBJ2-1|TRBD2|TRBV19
CASSYDLLAGGRDEQFF
TGTGCCAGTAGCTATGATTTACTAGCGGGAGGGAGGGATGAGCAGTTCTTC
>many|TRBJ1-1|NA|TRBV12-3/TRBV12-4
CASIQGSEAFF
TGTGCCAGCATCCAGGGATCTGAAGCTTTCTTT
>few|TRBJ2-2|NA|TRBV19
CASSGTNTGELFF
TGTGCCAGTAGTGGGACGAACACCGGGGAGCTGTTTTTT
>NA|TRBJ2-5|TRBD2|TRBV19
CASQAGGSGETQYF
TGTGCCAGTCAAGCAGGCGGGAGCGGGGAGACCCAGTACTTC
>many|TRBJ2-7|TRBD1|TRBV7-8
CASSPAGRGHEQYF
TGTGCCAGCAGCCCAGCGGGCAGGGGGCACGAGCAGTACTTC
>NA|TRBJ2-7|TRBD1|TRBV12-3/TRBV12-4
CASSSRQGARDEQYF
TGTGCCAGCAGTTCCCGACAGGGGGCGCGCGACGAGCAGTACTTC
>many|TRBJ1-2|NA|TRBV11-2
CASSLDPTSNYGYTF
TGTGCCAGCAGCTTAGATCCCACATCTAACTATGGCTACACCTTC
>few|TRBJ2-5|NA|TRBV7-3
CASSLNGAQETQYF
TGTGCCAGCAGCTTAAACGGGGCCCAAGAGACCCAGTACTTC
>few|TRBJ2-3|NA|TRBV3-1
CANTHSGGVTDTQYF
TGTGCCAACACCCATTCTGGGGGAGTCACAGATACGCAGTATTTT